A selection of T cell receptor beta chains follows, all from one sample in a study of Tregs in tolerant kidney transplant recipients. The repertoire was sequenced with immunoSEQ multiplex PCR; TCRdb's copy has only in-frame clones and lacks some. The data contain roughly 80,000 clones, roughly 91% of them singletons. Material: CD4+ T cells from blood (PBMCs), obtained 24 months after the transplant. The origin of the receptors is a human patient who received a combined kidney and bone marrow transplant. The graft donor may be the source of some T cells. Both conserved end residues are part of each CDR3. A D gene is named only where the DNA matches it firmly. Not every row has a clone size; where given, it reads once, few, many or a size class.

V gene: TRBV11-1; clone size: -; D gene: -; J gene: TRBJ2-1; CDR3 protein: CASTEIPGEQFF; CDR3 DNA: TGTGCCAGCACCGAAATTCCCGGGGAGCAGTTCTTC
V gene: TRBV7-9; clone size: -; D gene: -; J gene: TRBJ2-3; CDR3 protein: CASRAQGGGITDTQYF; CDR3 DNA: TGTGCCAGCAGGGCACAGGGTGGGGGTATCACAGATACGCAGTATTTT
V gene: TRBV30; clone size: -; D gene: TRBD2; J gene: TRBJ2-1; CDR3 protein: CAWRLAGVGLLFF; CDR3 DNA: TGTGCCTGGAGACTAGCGGGAGTCGGCTTACTGTTCTTC
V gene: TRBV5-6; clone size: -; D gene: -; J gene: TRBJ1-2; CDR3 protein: CASSQGGGTNGYTF; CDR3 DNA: TGTGCCAGCAGCCAAGGGGGGGGGACAAATGGCTACACCTTC
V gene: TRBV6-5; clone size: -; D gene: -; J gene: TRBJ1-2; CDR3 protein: CASRQGLYGYTF; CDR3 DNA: TGTGCCAGCAGGCAGGGGCTATATGGCTACACCTTC
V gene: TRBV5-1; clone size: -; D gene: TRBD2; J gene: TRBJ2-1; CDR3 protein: CASSLPRLAGYNEQFF; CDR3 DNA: TGCGCCAGCAGCTTGCCCCGGCTAGCGGGCTACAATGAGCAGTTCTTC
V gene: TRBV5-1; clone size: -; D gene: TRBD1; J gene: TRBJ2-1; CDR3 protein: CASSWGWRGQGHDEQFF; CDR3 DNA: TGCGCCAGCAGCTGGGGGTGGCGGGGACAGGGACACGATGAGCAGTTCTTC
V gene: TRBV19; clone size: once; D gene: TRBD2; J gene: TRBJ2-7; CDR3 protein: CASSITTSGSYEQYF; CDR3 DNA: TGTGCCAGTAGTATAACGACTAGCGGGTCCTACGAGCAGTACTTC
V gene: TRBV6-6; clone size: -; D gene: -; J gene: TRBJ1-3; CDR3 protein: CAPRASGNTIYF; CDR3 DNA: TGTGCCCCCCGAGCCTCTGGAAACACCATATATTTT
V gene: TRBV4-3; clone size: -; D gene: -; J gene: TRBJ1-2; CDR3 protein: CASTKGAGRGEGYTF; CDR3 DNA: TGCGCCAGTACTAAAGGGGCAGGGCGGGGAGAGGGCTACACCTTC
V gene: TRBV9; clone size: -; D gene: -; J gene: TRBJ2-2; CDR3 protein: CASSVGLANTGELFF; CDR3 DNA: TGTGCCAGCAGCGTAGGCCTAGCGAACACCGGGGAGCTGTTTTTT
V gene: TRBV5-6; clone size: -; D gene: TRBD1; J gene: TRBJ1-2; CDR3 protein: CASSTSGTGDKYGYTF; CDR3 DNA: TGTGCCAGCAGCACCTCCGGGACAGGTGATAAGTATGGCTACACCTTC
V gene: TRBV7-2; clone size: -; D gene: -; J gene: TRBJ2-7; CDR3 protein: CASSLEGVDEQYF; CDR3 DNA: TGTGCCAGCAGCTTAGAGGGAGTCGACGAGCAGTACTTC
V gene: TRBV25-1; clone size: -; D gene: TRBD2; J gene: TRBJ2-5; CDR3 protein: CASSEGRLAGEETQYF; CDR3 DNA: TGTGCCAGCAGTGAAGGTCGGCTAGCGGGAGAAGAGACCCAGTACTTC
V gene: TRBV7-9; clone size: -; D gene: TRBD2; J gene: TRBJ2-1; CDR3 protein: CVSSGGASGYSYNEQFF; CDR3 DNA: TGTGTCAGCAGCGGGGGGGCTAGCGGATACTCCTACAATGAGCAGTTCTTC
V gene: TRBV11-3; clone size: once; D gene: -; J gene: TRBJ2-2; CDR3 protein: CASSFGQPKSAGELFF; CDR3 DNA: TGTGCCAGCAGCTTTGGACAGCCTAAAAGCGCCGGGGAGCTGTTTTTT
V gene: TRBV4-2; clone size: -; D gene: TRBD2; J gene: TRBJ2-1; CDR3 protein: CASSQVSGVEQFF; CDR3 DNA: TGTGCCAGCAGCCAGGTCAGCGGGGTTGAGCAGTTCTTC
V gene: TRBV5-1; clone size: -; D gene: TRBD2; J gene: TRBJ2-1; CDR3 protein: CASSLVAGPHNEQFF; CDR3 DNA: TGCGCCAGCAGCTTGGTAGCGGGTCCACACAATGAGCAGTTCTTC
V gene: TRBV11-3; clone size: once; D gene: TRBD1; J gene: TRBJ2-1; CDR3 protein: CASSLFPGQGYNEQFF; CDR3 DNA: TGTGCCAGCAGCTTATTCCCGGGACAGGGTTACAATGAGCAGTTCTTC
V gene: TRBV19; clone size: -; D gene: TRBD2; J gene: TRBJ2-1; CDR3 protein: CASRLPGLVNEQFF; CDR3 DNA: TGTGCCAGTAGGCTCCCGGGACTAGTAAATGAGCAGTTCTTC
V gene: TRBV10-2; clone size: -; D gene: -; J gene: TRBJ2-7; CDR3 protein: CASRAALHAYEQYF; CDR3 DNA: TGCGCCAGCAGAGCAGCGCTCCACGCCTACGAGCAGTACTTC
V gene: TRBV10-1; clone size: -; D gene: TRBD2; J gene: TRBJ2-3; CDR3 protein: CASSKLGTSGCTDTQYF; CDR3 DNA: TGCGCCAGCAGTAAACTCGGGACTAGCGGGTGCACAGATACGCAGTATTTT
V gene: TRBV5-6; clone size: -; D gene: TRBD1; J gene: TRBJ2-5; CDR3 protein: CASSLQGAGQETQYF; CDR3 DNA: TGTGCCAGCAGCTTGCAGGGGGCAGGCCAAGAGACCCAGTACTTC
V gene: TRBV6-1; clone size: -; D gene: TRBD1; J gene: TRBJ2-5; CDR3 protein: CASSGLDRGRGGLYF; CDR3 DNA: TGTGCCAGCAGTGGGTTGGACAGGGGGCGCGGGGGGCTATACTTC
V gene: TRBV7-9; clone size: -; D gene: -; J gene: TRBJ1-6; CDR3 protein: CASSLGSYNSPLHF; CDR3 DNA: TGTGCCAGCAGCTTGGGCTCCTATAATTCCCCCCTCCACTTT
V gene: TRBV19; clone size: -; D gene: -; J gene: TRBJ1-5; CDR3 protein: CASSIAEYSNQPQHF; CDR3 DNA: TGTGCCAGTAGTATCGCAGAATATAGCAATCAGCCCCAGCATTTT
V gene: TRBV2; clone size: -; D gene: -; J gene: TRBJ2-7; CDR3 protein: CASFPTELTEQYF; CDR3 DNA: TGTGCCAGCTTCCCAACAGAGCTTACGGAGCAGTACTTC
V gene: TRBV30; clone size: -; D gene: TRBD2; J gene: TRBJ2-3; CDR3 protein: CAGIHRAGDTDTQYF; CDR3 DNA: TGTGCCGGAATCCACCGTGCGGGGGACACAGATACGCAGTATTTT
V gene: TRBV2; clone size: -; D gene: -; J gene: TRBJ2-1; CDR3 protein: CATSGAYNEQFF; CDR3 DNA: TGTGCCACCTCAGGTGCCTACAATGAGCAGTTCTTC
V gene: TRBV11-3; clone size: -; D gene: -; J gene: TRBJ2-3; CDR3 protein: CASSSTGSDTQYF; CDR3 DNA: TGTGCCAGCAGCAGTACGGGATCAGATACGCAGTATTTT
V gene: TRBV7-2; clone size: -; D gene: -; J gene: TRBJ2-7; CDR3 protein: CASSLGVLPYEQYF; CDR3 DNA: TGTGCCAGCAGCTTAGGAGTCCTGCCCTACGAGCAGTACTTC
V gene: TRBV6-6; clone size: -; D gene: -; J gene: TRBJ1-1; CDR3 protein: CASSSRAEAFF; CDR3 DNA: TGTGCCAGCAGTTCCCGCGCTGAAGCTTTCTTT
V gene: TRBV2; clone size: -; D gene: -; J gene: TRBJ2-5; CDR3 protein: CASSESRVAVLETQYF; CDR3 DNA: TGTGCCAGCAGTGAATCGAGAGTAGCGGTGTTGGAGACCCAGTACTTC
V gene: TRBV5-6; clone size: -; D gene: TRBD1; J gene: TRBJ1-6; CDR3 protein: CASSWDRVNSPLHF; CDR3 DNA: TGTGCCAGCAGCTGGGACAGGGTCAATTCCCCCCTCCACTTT
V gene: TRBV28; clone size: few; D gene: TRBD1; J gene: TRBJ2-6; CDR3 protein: CASSWDRGPSGANVLTF; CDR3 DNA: TGTGCCAGCAGTTGGGACAGGGGGCCCTCTGGGGCCAACGTCCTGACTTTC
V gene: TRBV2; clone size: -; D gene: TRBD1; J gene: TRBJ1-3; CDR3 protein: CASSEGTGGNTIYF; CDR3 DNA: TGTGCCAGCAGTGAAGGGACAGGTGGAAACACCATATATTTT
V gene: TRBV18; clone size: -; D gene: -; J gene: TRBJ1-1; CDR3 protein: CASSPQGGTEAFF; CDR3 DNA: TGTGCCAGCTCACCACAGGGGGGGACTGAAGCTTTCTTT
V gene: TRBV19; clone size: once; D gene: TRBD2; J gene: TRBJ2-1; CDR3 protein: CASRRGLAGETYNEQFF; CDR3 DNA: TGTGCCAGTAGGAGAGGACTAGCGGGGGAAACCTACAATGAGCAGTTCTTC
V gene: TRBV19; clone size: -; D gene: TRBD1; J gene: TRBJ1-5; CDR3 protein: CASTYTGVSNQPQHF; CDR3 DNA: TGTGCCAGTACCTATACAGGGGTTAGCAATCAGCCCCAGCATTTT
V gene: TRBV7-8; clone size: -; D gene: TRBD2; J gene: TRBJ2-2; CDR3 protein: CASSHSGGNTGELFF; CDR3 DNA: TGTGCCAGCAGCCATAGCGGGGGGAACACCGGGGAGCTGTTTTTT
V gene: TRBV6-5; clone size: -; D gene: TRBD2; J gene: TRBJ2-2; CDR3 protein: CASSSLAGGPTGELFF; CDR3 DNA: TGTGCCAGCAGTTCTTTAGCGGGGGGGCCCACCGGGGAGCTGTTTTTT
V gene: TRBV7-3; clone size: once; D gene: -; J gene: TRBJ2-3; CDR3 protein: CASSLAVADTQYF; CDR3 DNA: TGTGCCAGCAGCTTGGCGGTGGCTGATACGCAGTATTTT
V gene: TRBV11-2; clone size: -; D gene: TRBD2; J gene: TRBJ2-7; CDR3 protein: CASSSPSSGGIEQYF; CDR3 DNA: TGTGCCAGCAGCTCCCCCTCCTCGGGAGGAATCGAGCAGTACTTC
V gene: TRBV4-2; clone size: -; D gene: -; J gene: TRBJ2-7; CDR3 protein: CASSQERVGYEQYF; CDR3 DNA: TGTGCCAGCAGCCAAGAACGGGTAGGCTACGAGCAGTACTTC
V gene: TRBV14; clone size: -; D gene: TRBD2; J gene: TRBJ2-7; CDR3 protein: CASSQQRRTSGRVVEQYF; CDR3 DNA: TGTGCCAGCAGCCAACAACGCCGCACTAGCGGGAGGGTAGTCGAGCAGTACTTC
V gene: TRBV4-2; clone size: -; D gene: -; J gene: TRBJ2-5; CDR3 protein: CASSRDTQETQYF; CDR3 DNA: TGTGCCAGCAGCCGGGACACCCAAGAGACCCAGTACTTC
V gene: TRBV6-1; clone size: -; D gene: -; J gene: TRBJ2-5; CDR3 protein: CASNKERGGETQYF; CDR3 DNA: TGTGCCAGCAATAAGGAGAGGGGAGGAGAGACCCAGTACTTC
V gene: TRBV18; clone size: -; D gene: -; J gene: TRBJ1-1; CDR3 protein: CASSPRAENTEAFF; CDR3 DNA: TGTGCCAGCTCACCACGGGCAGAAAACACTGAAGCTTTCTTT
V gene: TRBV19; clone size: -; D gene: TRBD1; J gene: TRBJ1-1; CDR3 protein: CASSPEGTAFMNTEAFF; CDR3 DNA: TGTGCCAGTAGTCCAGAGGGGACAGCCTTCATGAACACTGAAGCTTTCTTT
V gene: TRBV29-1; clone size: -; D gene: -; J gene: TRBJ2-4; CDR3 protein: CSVNGAWETGRRQNIQYF; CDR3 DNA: TGCAGCGTGAACGGGGCTTGGGAGACAGGCCGCCGTCAAAACATTCAGTACTTC